Reported below is one TCR beta chain. What it binds is unknown. These data are taken from a study of vaccination effects on CD4 cells after COVID-19. There are 13 residues in the CDR3. Deletions cut 7 bases from V and 1 base from J, with 10 bases between. Germline V CDR1 and CDR2: MDHEN, SYDVKM. Profiled with immunoSEQ multiplex PCR; TCRdb holds only in-frame clones, not every one. This table has 13,000 to 15,000 clones, less than 85% appearing once. Ahead of sequencing, the ViraFEST assay grew antigen-specific CD4+ T cells using viral peptide pools. The culture ran for nine to ten days, and then CD4+ T cells were isolated. Cultures of some 2.2 million PBMC per well contained about 10 IU/ml IL-2 plus 10 ug/ml peptides.

The chain is built from TRBV28 and TRBJ1-1, with TRBD1 as a possible D gene (5 bases). The specimen comprised CD4+ T cells from PBMCs cultured with HCoV-229E spike peptides, sampled before COVID-19 vaccination. The clonotype was recovered from a human donor who received a COVID-19 vaccine. CDR3: CASTAGTNTEAFF. The CDR3 coding sequence is TGTGCCAGCACCGCAGGGACGAACACTGAAGCTTTCTTT.